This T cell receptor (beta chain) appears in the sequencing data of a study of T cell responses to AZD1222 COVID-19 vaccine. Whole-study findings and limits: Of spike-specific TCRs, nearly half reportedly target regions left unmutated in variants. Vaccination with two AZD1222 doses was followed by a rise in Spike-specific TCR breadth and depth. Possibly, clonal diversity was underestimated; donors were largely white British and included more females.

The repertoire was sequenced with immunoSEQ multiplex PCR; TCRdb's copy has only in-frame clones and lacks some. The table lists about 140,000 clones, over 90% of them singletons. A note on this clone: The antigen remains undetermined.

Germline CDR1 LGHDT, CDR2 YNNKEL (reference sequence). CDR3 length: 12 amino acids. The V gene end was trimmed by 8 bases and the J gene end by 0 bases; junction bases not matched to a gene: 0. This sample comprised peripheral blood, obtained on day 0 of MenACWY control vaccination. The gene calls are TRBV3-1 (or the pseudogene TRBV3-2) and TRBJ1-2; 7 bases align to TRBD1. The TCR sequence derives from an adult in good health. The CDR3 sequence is CASQGANYGYTF. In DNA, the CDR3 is TGTGCCAGCCAGGGGGCTAACTATGGCTACACCTTC.